Each of the 4 T cell receptor beta chains below was sequenced from the same sample in a study of CD8 T cells in ankylosing spondylitis. TCRdb used MiXCR to reprocess the 5' RACE reads, holding one entry per CDR3 protein. The sample has a few hundred thousand distinct CDR3 sequences; about 16% are singletons. Broader study findings: Ankylosing spondylitis blood appeared to be characterized by a TCR beta motif of several highly homologous variants.

Their antigens are not known. The sample comprised blood, either unsorted or a sorted T cell fraction (not recorded which). The origin of the receptors is a male donor with ankylosing spondylitis.

This clonotype was seen a few times. The rearrangement uses TRBV28 and TRBJ2-1; perhaps D is TRBD1 or TRBD2 (6 bases each). From germline, CDR1 is MDHEN and CDR2 SYDVKM. V was pared by 2 bases and J by 10 bases, with 12 bases between. There are 13 residues in the CDR3. This CDR3 is CASSLRGALEQFF. CDR3 bases: TGTGCCAGCAGTTTAAGGGGGGCGCTGGAGCAGTTCTTC.

Ten or more counts support this clonotype. V usage is TRBV29-1 and J usage is TRBJ2-7; maybe TRBD1 (5 bases). The CDR3 is 14 amino acids. The germline V gene has CDR1 SQVTM and CDR2 ANQGSEA. Trimming pared 0 bases from V and 3 bases from J, leaving 12 bases between. CDR3 DNA: TGCAGCGTTGAAGACTCGGTAAGGGGCTACGAGCAGTACTTC. This encodes CSVEDSVRGYEQYF.

This clonotype has more than one count but fewer than ten. The rearrangement joins TRBV5-1 to TRBJ2-2; D may be TRBD1 or TRBD2 (5 bases each). The germline V gene encodes CDR1 SGHRS and CDR2 YFSETQ. Trimming left V 1 base short and J 4 bases short, with 11 bases between. This CDR3 is built from 15 residues. Written as DNA, the CDR3 is TGCGCCAGCAGCTTGTGGGCAGGGAGCACCGGGGAGCTGTTTTTT. It codes for CASSLWAGSTGELFF.

A few counts support this clonotype. The gene calls are TRBV12-3 or TRBV12-4 and TRBJ2-2, with 7 bases fitting TRBD2. This CDR3 spans 16 amino acids. Trimming at V came to 0 bases and at J to 0 bases, leaving 1 base not matched to a gene. CDR3 sequence (DNA): TGTGCCAGCAGTTTAGCTGCGGGAGCGAACACCGGGGAGCTGTTTTTT. It codes for CASSLAAGANTGELFF.